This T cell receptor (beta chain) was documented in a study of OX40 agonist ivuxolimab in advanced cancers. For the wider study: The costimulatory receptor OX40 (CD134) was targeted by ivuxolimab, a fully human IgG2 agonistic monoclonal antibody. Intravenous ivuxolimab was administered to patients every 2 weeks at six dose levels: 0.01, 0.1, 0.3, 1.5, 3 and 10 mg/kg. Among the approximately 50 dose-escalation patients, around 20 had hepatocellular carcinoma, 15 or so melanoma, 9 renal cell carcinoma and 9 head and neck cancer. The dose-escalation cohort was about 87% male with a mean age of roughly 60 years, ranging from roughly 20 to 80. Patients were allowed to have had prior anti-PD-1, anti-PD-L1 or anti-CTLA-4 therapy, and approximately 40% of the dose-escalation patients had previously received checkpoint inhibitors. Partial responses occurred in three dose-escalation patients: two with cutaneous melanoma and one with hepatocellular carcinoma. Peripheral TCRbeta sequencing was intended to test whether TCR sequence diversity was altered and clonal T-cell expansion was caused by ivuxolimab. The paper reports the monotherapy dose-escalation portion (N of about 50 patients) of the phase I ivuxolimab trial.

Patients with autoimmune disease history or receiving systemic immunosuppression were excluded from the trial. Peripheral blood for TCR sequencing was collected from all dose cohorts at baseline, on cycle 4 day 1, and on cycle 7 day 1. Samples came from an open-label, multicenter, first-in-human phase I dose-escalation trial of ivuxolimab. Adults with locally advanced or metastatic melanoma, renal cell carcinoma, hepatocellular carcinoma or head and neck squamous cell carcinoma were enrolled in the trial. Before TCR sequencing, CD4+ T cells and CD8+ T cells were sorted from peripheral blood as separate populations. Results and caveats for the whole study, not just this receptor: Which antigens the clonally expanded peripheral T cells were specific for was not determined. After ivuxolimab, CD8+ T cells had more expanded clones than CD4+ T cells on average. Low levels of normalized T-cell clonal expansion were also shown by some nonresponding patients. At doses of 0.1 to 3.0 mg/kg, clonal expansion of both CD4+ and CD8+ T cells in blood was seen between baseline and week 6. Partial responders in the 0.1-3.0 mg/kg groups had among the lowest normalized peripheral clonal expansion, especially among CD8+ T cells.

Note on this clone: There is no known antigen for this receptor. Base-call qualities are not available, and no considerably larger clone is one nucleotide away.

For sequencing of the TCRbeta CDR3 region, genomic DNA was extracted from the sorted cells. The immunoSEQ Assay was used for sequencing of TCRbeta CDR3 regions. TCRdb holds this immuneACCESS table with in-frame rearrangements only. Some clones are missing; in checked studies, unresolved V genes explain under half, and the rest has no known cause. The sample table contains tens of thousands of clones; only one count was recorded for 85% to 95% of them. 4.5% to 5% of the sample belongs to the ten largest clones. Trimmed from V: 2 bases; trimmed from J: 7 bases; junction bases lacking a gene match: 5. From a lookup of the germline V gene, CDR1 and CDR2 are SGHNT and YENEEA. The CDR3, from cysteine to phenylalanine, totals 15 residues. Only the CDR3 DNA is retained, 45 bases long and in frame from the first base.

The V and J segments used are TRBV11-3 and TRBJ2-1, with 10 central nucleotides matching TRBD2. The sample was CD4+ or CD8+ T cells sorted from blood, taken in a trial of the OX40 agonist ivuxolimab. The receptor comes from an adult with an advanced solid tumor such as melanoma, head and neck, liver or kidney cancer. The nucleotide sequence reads TGTGCCAGCAGCTTAAGCGGGAGGGTAGGAAATGAGCAGTTCTTC. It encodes CASSLSGRVGNEQFF.